The source of this TCR beta chain is a study of cytomegalovirus exposure and HLA in healthy donors. Study results and caveats: Investigators reported 150 to 200 TCR beta chains as tied to cytomegalovirus. Rare TCR sequences dominated, though some public TCRs recurred in many donors.

The PCR contained 60 Vbeta and 13 Jbeta primers. Only in-frame clones appear in the TCRdb table, and some are missing; sequencing was by immunoSEQ multiplex PCR. This table holds 70,000 to 100,000 clones, more than 70% found once. This clone was seen a few times. Its antigen is unidentified. From germline, CDR1 is MGHRA and CDR2 YSYEKL. CDR3 size: 16 residues. V gave up 4 bases and J gave up 14 bases, with 26 bases separating them. The chain has TRBV4-1 and TRBJ1-4, with a tentative D call TRBD1 (6 bases). Sequencing was performed on PBMCs. The receptor was isolated from a man aged 18 to 35 in good health and CMV-seronegative. Here the CDR3 DNA reads TGCGCCAGCAGCCGAAGCACCGACCCCACAGGGTTGCGGCTGTTTTTT. Protein product: CASSRSTDPTGLRLFF.